The 25 T cell receptor beta chains reported below all come from one sample, sequenced in a study of T cells in Graves' hyperthyroidism and ophthalmopathy. Amplification of TCR beta CDR3 regions was performed using RNA transcripts as template. TCR CDR3 underwent first-round RT-PCR with the HTBI primer set. Using its own MiXCR run on the multiplex PCR reads, TCRdb lists one record per CDR3 protein. The sample has a few hundred thousand distinct CDR3 sequences, roughly 46% seen once. Specimen: peripheral blood or thyroid tissue (not recorded which). The receptor set was obtained from an adult woman with Graves' disease, either hyperthyroidism or ophthalmopathy (not recorded which).

In its sample, this clonotype was seen many times. The genes are TRBV4-1 and TRBJ1-5; perhaps TRBD1 as D (5 bases). Trimming stripped 7 bases from V and 7 bases from J, with 20 bases between. The CDR3 length is 15 residues. Germline lookup yields CDR1 MGHRA and CDR2 YSYEKL. The CDR3 protein is CASTEDRGNGQPQHF. The CDR3 coding sequence is TGCGCCAGCACCGAAGACCGGGGGAATGGACAGCCCCAGCATTTT.

This clonotype was found many times. The gene calls are TRBV6-5 and TRBJ2-7, with D uncertain. The CDR3 extends over 15 amino acids. Between the trimmed V and J ends, which lost 5 bases and 1 base, there was a span of 15 bases. CDR1 and CDR2 (germline): MNHEY, SVGAGI. The CDR3 protein is CASSVNSLGSYEQYF. The CDR3 DNA reads as TGTGCCAGCAGTGTGAACTCCCTTGGATCCTACGAGCAGTACTTC.

This clonotype was found a few times. V usage is TRBV29-1 and J usage is TRBJ2-5; TRBD1 matches at 7 bases. CDR1 is SQVTM, CDR2 ANQGSEA, per germline. There are 14 residues in the CDR3. V shed 4 bases, J shed 5 bases, and the junction held 10 bases outside the gene matches. The CDR3 reads CSVGQGWARETQYF. In DNA form, the CDR3 reads TGCAGCGTTGGACAGGGCTGGGCCCGTGAGACCCAGTACTTC.

V is TRBV29-1 and J is TRBJ2-5, with 8 nucleotides matching TRBD1. The germline V gene encodes CDR1 SQVTM and CDR2 ANQGSEA. With 6 bases clipped from V and 5 bases from J, the junction kept 14 bases outside the gene matches. The CDR3 sequence is 15 residues long. CDR3 sequence (DNA): TGCAGCGTCGGATTCCGCACAGGGGGTCGGGAGACCCAGTACTTC. Translated, it gives CSVGFRTGGRETQYF.

This clonotype was seen ten or more times. The rearrangement links TRBV7-9 to TRBJ2-6, with D unclear. Trimming shortened V by 2 bases and J by 2 bases, and 7 bases separated the two germline ends. The germline CDR1 and CDR2 sequences are SEHNR and FQNEAQ (reference sequence). The CDR3 is made up of 15 amino acids. The CDR3 DNA follows: TGTGCCAGCAGCTTAAGTCTCCCTGGGGCCAACGTCCTGACTTTC. Translated: CASSLSLPGANVLTF.

The chain joins TRBV20-1 to TRBJ2-5, with D possibly being TRBD1 or TRBD2 (5 bases each). The CDR3 is 12 residues long. CDR1 and CDR2 from the germline V gene are DFQATT and SNEGSKA (reference sequence). V was shortened by 1 base and J by 7 bases, with 10 bases between the two germline ends. DNA for the CDR3: TGCAGTGCTAGAGGAGGGGTTGTGACCCAGTACTTC. This gives the protein CSARGGVVTQYF.

This clonotype was counted once. This chain connects TRBV5-4 to TRBJ2-3; D unclear. Deletions cut 0 bases from V and 2 bases from J, with 7 bases between. The CDR3 is made up of 14 amino acids. Germline V gene lookup returns CDR1 SGHNT and CDR2 YYREEE (reference sequence). CDR3 DNA: TGTGCCAGCAGCTTGGATCTTTTCACAGATACGCAGTATTTT. This gives the protein CASSLDLFTDTQYF.

The rearrangement uses TRBV12-3 or TRBV12-4 and TRBJ1-6; the D gene is possibly TRBD1 (5 bases). This CDR3 is built from 14 residues. Trimming left V 3 bases short and J 7 bases short, with 10 bases between. The DNA of the CDR3 is TGTGCCAGCAGTTTCCAGGGTGTAAATTCACCCCTCCACTTT. This codes for CASSFQGVNSPLHF.

This clonotype has at least ten counts. This CDR3 is CASTTSSGVNYEQYF. The CDR3, as DNA: TGTGCCAGCACCACATCCTCAGGGGTGAACTACGAGCAGTACTTC. This chain joins TRBV5-6 and TRBJ2-7; D may be TRBD1 (6 bases). V was clipped by 6 bases and J by 3 bases, with 19 bases between them. The germline V gene encodes CDR1 SGHDT and CDR2 YYEEEE. This CDR3 has 15 amino acids.

V is TRBV5-8 and J is TRBJ1-6; perhaps TRBD1 as D (5 bases). In germline, CDR1 is SGHTS, CDR2 YDEGEE. CDR3 length: 14 amino acids. Trimming took 8 bases from V and 9 from J, leaving 18 bases between them. CDR3 region: CASTRRAQGSPLHF. The CDR3 DNA reads TGTGCCAGTACGAGACGGGCGCAGGGTTCACCCCTCCACTTT. The full variable domain, in which reference TRBV5-8 and TRBJ1-6 provide the parts outside the CDR3, is EAGVTQSPTHLIKTRGQQATLRCSPISGHTSVYWYQQALGLGLQFLLWYDEGEERNRGNFPPRFSGRQFPNYSSELNVNALELEDSALYLCASTRRAQGSPLHFGNGTRLTVT.

The chain has TRBV5-1 and TRBJ1-4; no firm D call. Trimming removed 0 bases at V and 10 bases at J, with 16 bases between. The CDR3 extends over 15 amino acids. Germline CDR1 SGHRS, CDR2 YFSETQ. CDR3 sequence: CASSLAGDTGGKLFF. CDR3 sequence (DNA): TGCGCCAGCAGCTTGGCGGGAGACACCGGCGGAAAACTGTTTTTT.

At least ten counts were recorded for this clonotype. V and J are TRBV7-9 and TRBJ2-5, with no clear D. The CDR3 spans 13 residues. The V gene lost 6 bases and the J gene lost 1 base, with 9 bases spanning the gap. Germline-derived CDR1 and CDR2 are SEHNR and FQNEAQ (reference sequence). CDR3 in amino acids: CASRSRPQETQYF. The CDR3 nucleotides read TGTGCCAGCAGGTCCCGACCCCAAGAGACCCAGTACTTC. Full variable domain (outside the CDR3, taken from reference TRBV7-9 and TRBJ2-5): DTGVSQNPRHKITKRGQNVTFRCDPISEHNRLYWYRQTLGQGPEFLTYFQNEAQLEKSRLLSDRFSAERPKGSFSTLEIQRTEQGDSAMYLCASRSRPQETQYFGPGTRLLVL.

Details on this clonotype: A much larger clone sits a single nucleotide away, making a read error possible. The J gene is TRBJ2-5, the V gene TRBV2, with D hard to call. V lost 7 bases, J lost 4 bases, and 16 bases lay in between. Germline V CDR1 and CDR2: SNHLY, FYNNEI. The CDR3 loop spans 14 amino acids. This CDR3 reads CASIKGRGLETQYF. The CDR3 coding sequence is TGTGCCAGCATTAAAGGCCGCGGATTAGAGACCCAGTACTTC. Variable domain in full (rest from reference TRBV2 and TRBJ2-5): EPEVTQTPSHQVTQMGQEVILRCVPISNHLYFYWYRQILGQKVEFLVSFYNNEISEKSEIFDDQFSVERPDGSNFTLKIRSTKLEDSAMYFCASIKGRGLETQYFGPGTRLLVL.

This clonotype has just a few counts. The V and J genes are TRBV4-1 and TRBJ1-2; 7 nucleotides agree with TRBD1. The CDR3 consists of 16 residues. V dropped 3 bases and J dropped 2; count of bases not matched to a gene: 9. The germline CDR1 and CDR2 sequences are MGHRA and YSYEKL. The CDR3 region has the DNA TGCGCCAGCAGCCATACCAACAGGGGACAGAACTATGGCTACACCTTC. Its translation: CASSHTNRGQNYGYTF.

This clonotype was picked up a small number of times. The rearrangement joins TRBV28 to TRBJ1-2; D is perhaps TRBD1 (6 bases). This CDR3 is 12 amino acids long. The V gene lost 5 bases and the J gene lost 9 bases, with 13 bases spanning the gap. Germline V gene sequence: CDR1 MDHEN, CDR2 SYDVKM. CDR3 in DNA: TGTGCCAGCAGTATATACGGGGGCCGCTACACCTTC. It translates to CASSIYGGRYTF.

This clonotype was seen a few times. V and J are TRBV2 and TRBJ1-6; 9 bases map to TRBD1. The junction had 10 bases not matched to a gene; V was cut back by 8 bases and J by 8 bases. Germline-derived CDR1 and CDR2 are SNHLY and FYNNEI. The CDR3 is 15 amino acids. In nucleotides, the CDR3 is TGTGCCAGCTCACCATACCGGGACAGGGATTCACCCCTCCACTTT. It yields the protein CASSPYRDRDSPLHF.

The chain links TRBV7-9 to TRBJ1-6; D not certain. Per germline, CDR1 SEHNR and CDR2 FQNEAQ (reference sequence). The CDR3 loop spans 14 amino acids. Trimming removed 6 bases at V and 5 bases at J, with 11 bases between. In DNA, the CDR3 is TGTGCCAGCAGACCGGGGTTTGATAATTCACCCCTCCACTTT. The encoded protein is CASRPGFDNSPLHF.

The table lists this clonotype with many counts. The gene calls are TRBV25-1 and TRBJ2-5; D unresolved. The CDR3 covers 12 residues. CDR1 is MGHDK and CDR2 is SYGVNS in the germline V gene. V dropped 7 bases and J dropped 5 bases, with 11 bases sitting between them. This CDR3 is CASKGLGETQYF. CDR3 in DNA: TGTGCCAGCAAGGGCCTAGGGGAGACCCAGTACTTC.

Many counts were recorded for this clonotype. The rearrangement links TRBV20-1 to TRBJ1-5, with TRBD1 matching 7 bases. This CDR3 is built from 14 residues. V dropped 4 bases and J dropped 6; count of bases not matched to a gene: 9. Germline CDR1 and CDR2: DFQATT and SNEGSKA (reference sequence). The CDR3 DNA reads TGCAGTGCTACCCGAGACAGGGCCGGTCAGCCCCAGCATTTT. Amino acid sequence: CSATRDRAGQPQHF.

V usage is TRBV7-9 and J usage is TRBJ1-6; TRBD1 aligns across 11 bases. The CDR3 contains 15 residues. Looked up from germline, CDR1 is SEHNR and CDR2 is FQNEAQ (reference sequence). Trimming cost V 5 bases and J 13 bases; bases outside gene matches: 10. CDR3 nucleotide sequence: TGTGCCAGCAGCCAAGGGACAGGGGGACAAGGCCCCCTCCACTTT. This gives the protein CASSQGTGGQGPLHF.

This clonotype was seen repeatedly, ten times or more. The chain uses TRBV27 and TRBJ1-1, with D possibly TRBD1 on 5 matching bases. V lost 3 bases to trimming and J lost 4 bases, with 12 bases between them. The CDR3 runs to 14 residues. The germline V gene has CDR1 MNHEY and CDR2 SMNVEV (reference sequence). The CDR3 loop is CASSLTGPFTEAFF. CDR3 DNA: TGTGCCAGCAGTTTGACGGGGCCATTCACTGAAGCTTTCTTT.

This chain connects TRBV25-1 to TRBJ1-5; D ambiguous. Germline-derived CDR1 and CDR2 are MGHDK and SYGVNS. V lost 8 bases and J lost 0, with 11 bases in between. The CDR3 consists of 14 residues. The CDR3 sequence: CASVIGNSNQPQHF. Here the CDR3 DNA reads TGTGCCAGCGTTATAGGGAATAGCAATCAGCCCCAGCATTTT. Complete variable domain (other parts from reference TRBV25-1 and TRBJ1-5): EADIYQTPRYLVIGTGKKITLECSQTMGHDKMYWYQQDPGMELHLIHYSYGVNSTEKGDLSSESTVSRIRTEHFPLTLESARPSHTSQYLCASVIGNSNQPQHFGDGTRLSIL.

This clonotype has ten or more counts. J is TRBJ1-2 and V is TRBV12-3 or TRBV12-4; tentatively, D is TRBD1 (5 bases). Trimming removed 4 bases at V and 8 bases at J, with 20 bases between. This CDR3 is 15 amino acids long. The chain's CDR3 is CASSSIDSSREGYTF. The CDR3 DNA reads as TGTGCCAGCAGTTCCATTGACAGCTCACGAGAGGGCTACACCTTC.

The CDR3 DNA reads as TGTGCCAGCAGCAATACCGGGGGAAAGGGCAATCAGCCCCAGCATTTT. Residues: CASSNTGGKGNQPQHF. The chain combines TRBV7-6 with TRBJ1-5; weak D call: TRBD1 (5 bases). Trimming removed 5 bases from V and 2 bases from J, with 16 bases in between. Germline V gene lookup returns CDR1 SGHVS and CDR2 FNYEAQ. This CDR3 is 16 amino acids long.

This clonotype was counted once. This may come from a read error, since a much larger clone is one base off. V usage is TRBV7-9 and J usage is TRBJ2-5, with a weak D call TRBD2 (6 bases). The CDR3 sequence is 16 residues long. The ends were cut back, 5 bases at V and 5 bases at J, with 21 bases in the middle. CDR1 and CDR2 (germline): SEHNR, FQNEAQ (reference sequence). CDR3 amino acids: CASSPGTGENEETQYF. CDR3 DNA: TGTGCCAGCAGCCCCGGGACTGGCGAAAATGAGGAGACCCAGTACTTC.